These 29 T cell receptor beta chains were sequenced from one sample in a study of blood T cell repertoires in COVID-19 (dated by TCRdb to the early 2020s). Libraries were made using the immunoSEQ multiplex PCR assay. Held by TCRdb, this immuneACCESS table contains in-frame sequences only and omits some clones. Under half of the omission traces to an unresolved V gene where checked; the cause of the rest is unknown. The sample table shows about 170,000 clones, and around 81% are seen once. About a tenth of the sample goes to the ten largest clones. Sequenced material: peripheral blood. All receptors derive from a man in his 70s with active or convalescent COVID-19.

This chain links TRBV9 with TRBJ2-2; 7 bases align to TRBD1. The junction had 4 bases not matched to a gene; V was cut back by 3 bases and J by 5 bases. From germline, CDR1 is SGDLS and CDR2 YYNGEE. The CDR3 totals 14 residues. CDR3 nucleotide sequence: TGTGCCAGCAGCGCCGGGACAGCAACCGGGGAGCTGTTTTTT. This sequence encodes CASSAGTATGELFF. Based on the CDR3 plus reference TRBV9 and TRBJ2-2, the full variable domain is DSGVTQTPKHLITATGQRVTLRCSPRSGDLSVYWYQQSLDQGLQFLIQYYNGEERAKGNILERFSAQQFPDLHSELNLSSLELGDSALYFCASSAGTATGELFFGEGSRLTVL.

The rearrangement joins TRBV9 to TRBJ2-1; 10 bases agree with TRBD2. Losses at the gene ends were 0 bases for V and 4 bases for J; bases not matched to a gene: 7. CDR1 is SGDLS and CDR2 is YYNGEE in the germline V gene. The CDR3 extends over 17 amino acids. CDR3 DNA sequence: TGTGCCAGCAGCGTAGGGGTGTCTAGCGGGGGATACAATGAGCAGTTCTTC. It encodes CASSVGVSSGGYNEQFF.

This chain joins TRBV6-5 and TRBJ2-7; D possibly corresponds to TRBD2 (7 bases). V shed 2 bases and J shed 5 bases, with 16 bases lying between them. The CDR3 is made up of 15 amino acids. Germline values: CDR1 MNHEY, CDR2 SVGAGI. The CDR3 protein is CASSYGGAGDHEQYF. The CDR3 DNA follows: TGTGCCAGCAGTTACGGGGGGGCCGGGGACCACGAGCAGTACTTC.

The chain is built from TRBV19 and TRBJ2-1, with 8 bases lining up with TRBD2. The CDR3 sequence is 15 residues long. Trimming cost V 5 bases and J 3 bases; bases outside gene matches: 6. Per the germline V gene, CDR1 is LNHDA and CDR2 is SQIVND (reference sequence). CDR3 DNA: TGTGCCAGTAGTCAGAAAACTAGCGGCTACAATGAGCAGTTCTTC. Protein: CASSQKTSGYNEQFF. Drawing the rest from reference TRBV19 and TRBJ2-1, the complete variable domain is DGGITQSPKYLFRKEGQNVTLSCEQNLNHDAMYWYRQDPGQGLRLIYYSQIVNDFQKGDIAEGYSVSREKKESFPLTVTSAQKNPTAFYLCASSQKTSGYNEQFFGPGTRLTVL.

The CDR3 region has the DNA TGTGCCACCAGCAGAGATTTTGAGGGAAGCTATGGCTACACCTTC. Translating gives CATSRDFEGSYGYTF. This sequence joins TRBV15 and TRBJ1-2, with D unclear. V gave up 0 bases and J gave up 4 bases, with 12 bases separating them. CDR3 size: 15 residues. In germline, CDR1 is LNHNV, CDR2 YYDKDF (reference sequence).

The chain employs TRBV7-2 and TRBJ2-7, with unresolved D. The CDR3 is made up of 13 amino acids. The V end was cut by 0 bases, the J end by 6 bases, with 9 bases between. CDR1 is SGHTA, CDR2 FQGNSA, per germline. CDR3 residues: CASSLAQPAEQYF. The CDR3 coding sequence is TGTGCCAGCAGCTTAGCACAGCCGGCCGAGCAGTACTTC.

The chain combines TRBV7-2 with TRBJ1-1; D possibly corresponds to TRBD1 (5 bases). The germline gives CDR1 SGHTA, CDR2 FQGNSA. V gave up 5 bases and J gave up 4 bases, with 11 bases separating them. The CDR3 extends over 13 amino acids. In DNA form, the CDR3 reads TGTGCCAGCAGCACAGGTAGAGGCACTGAAGCTTTCTTT. Translated: CASSTGRGTEAFF.

V gene TRBV7-8 combines with J gene TRBJ1-2; the D is unclear. Trimming took off 6 bases at V and 7 bases at J, with 12 bases between the two ends. CDR3 size: 12 residues. Looked up from germline, CDR1 is SGHVS and CDR2 is FQNEAQ. The CDR3, as DNA: TGTGCCAGCAGAGACCCAGGAGGTGGCTACACCTTC. As protein: CASRDPGGGYTF.

The chain links TRBV10-1 to TRBJ2-4; D is possibly TRBD1 (5 bases). Trimming left V 6 bases short and J 1 base short, with 16 bases between. This CDR3 is 16 amino acids long. Per the germline V gene, CDR1 is WNHNN and CDR2 is SYGVQD (reference sequence). CDR3 residues: CASSQQARWAKNIQYF. The CDR3 DNA follows: TGCGCCAGCAGCCAACAGGCCCGGTGGGCCAAAAACATTCAGTACTTC.

The rearrangement uses TRBV10-2 and TRBJ2-1, with a possible D match to TRBD2 (6 bases). CDR1 WSHSY and CDR2 SAAADI come from the germline V gene. The CDR3 extends over 13 amino acids. The V end was cut by 7 bases, the J end by 0 bases, with 7 bases between. CDR3 DNA: TGCGCCAGCACTAGCGACTCCTACAATGAGCAGTTCTTC. As protein: CASTSDSYNEQFF.

The J gene is TRBJ1-3, the V gene TRBV4-3; D remains unclear. Deletions cut 3 bases from V and 0 bases from J, with 6 bases between. This CDR3 has 14 amino acids. Germline CDR1 LGHNA, CDR2 YSLEER. CDR3 protein: CASSQLSSGNTIYF. As DNA, the CDR3 is TGCGCCAGCAGCCAGCTGAGCTCTGGAAACACCATATATTTT.

J is TRBJ2-1 and V is TRBV7-2, with D possibly being TRBD1 (5 bases). Germline V gene data show CDR1 as SGHTA and CDR2 as FQGNSA. The length of the CDR3 is 13 residues. V was clipped by 5 bases and J by 10 bases, with 15 bases between them. The CDR3 DNA reads as TGTGCCAGCAGCCCTAAGGGGCCCCGGGAGCAGTTCTTC. This codes for CASSPKGPREQFF.

V gene TRBV18 combines with J gene TRBJ2-7, with TRBD2 matching 9 bases. Per the germline V gene, CDR1 is KGHSH and CDR2 is LQKENI. V gave up 0 bases and J gave up 2 bases; unmatched junction bases: 2. This CDR3 region has 15 residues. CDR3 sequence: CASSPPGLATYEQYF. The CDR3 nucleotides read TGTGCCAGCTCACCACCCGGACTAGCGACCTACGAGCAGTACTTC. Variable domain in full (rest from reference TRBV18 and TRBJ2-7): NAGVMQNPRHLVRRRGQEARLRCSPMKGHSHVYWYRQLPEEGLKFMVYLQKENIIDESGMPKERFSAEFPKEGPSILRIQQVVRGDSAAYFCASSPPGLATYEQYFGPGTRLTVT.

The rearrangement uses TRBV30 and TRBJ1-5; 10 nucleotides match TRBD1. The CDR3 contains 16 residues. Germline trimming cut 0 bases from V and 9 bases from J; bases unmatched to any gene: 11. Germline lookup yields CDR1 GTSNPN and CDR2 SVGIG (reference sequence). The CDR3, as DNA: TGTGCCTGGAGTGTAATGGGGGACAGGGGAGGATGGCCCCAGCATTTT. Its protein is CAWSVMGDRGGWPQHF.

This chain links TRBV19 with TRBJ1-2; possible D gene TRBD1, 5 bases. Germline V lookup: CDR1 LNHDA, CDR2 SQIVND (reference sequence). This CDR3 is 13 amino acids long. With 5 bases removed from V and 7 bases from J, the gap between germline ends came to 14 bases. CDR3 loop: CASSLGQGLGYTF. The CDR3 DNA reads as TGTGCCAGTAGTCTCGGGCAGGGTCTTGGCTACACCTTC. Full variable domain (remainder filled in from reference TRBV19 and TRBJ1-2): DGGITQSPKYLFRKEGQNVTLSCEQNLNHDAMYWYRQDPGQGLRLIYYSQIVNDFQKGDIAEGYSVSREKKESFPLTVTSAQKNPTAFYLCASSLGQGLGYTFGSGTRLTVV.

The chain recombines TRBV11-3 with TRBJ2-3, with 10 bases that match TRBD2. CDR1 and CDR2 from the germline V gene are SGHNT and YENEEA. The junction had 2 bases not matched to a gene; V was cut back by 3 bases and J by 2 bases. The length of the CDR3 is 15 residues. The CDR3 reads CASSFSGGYTDTQYF. In nucleotides, the CDR3 is TGTGCCAGCAGCTTTAGCGGGGGGTACACAGATACGCAGTATTTT.

The chain employs TRBV15 and TRBJ1-1; D ambiguous. Germline V gives CDR1 LNHNV, CDR2 YYDKDF (reference sequence). V shed 2 bases and J shed 2 bases, with 12 bases lying between them. The length of the CDR3 is 15 residues. This CDR3 reads CATSRSDTRNTEAFF. In DNA form, the CDR3 reads TGTGCCACCAGCAGATCCGACACACGTAACACTGAAGCTTTCTTT.

The chain joins TRBV28 to TRBJ2-1; 9 positions match TRBD2. CDR1 is MDHEN and CDR2 is SYDVKM in the germline V gene. The J segment lost 5 bases and the V segment lost 2 bases, leaving 4 bases of the junction unmatched. The CDR3 covers 15 residues. CDR3 nucleotides: TGTGCCAGCAGTTTAATTGCGGGAGGGAACAATGAGCAGTTCTTC. Protein sequence: CASSLIAGGNNEQFF.

This clone was detected ten times or more. CDR3: CATSRAGDSYEQYF. CDR3 nucleotide sequence: TGCGCCACCTCCCGGGCAGGGGATTCCTACGAGCAGTACTTC. The chain couples TRBV5-1 to TRBJ2-7; D possibly corresponds to TRBD1 (6 bases). The CDR3 contains 14 residues. Germline loops: CDR1 SGHRS, CDR2 YFSETQ. Trimming cost V 9 bases and J 1 base, with 17 bases left between them.

The chain carries TRBV6-2 or TRBV6-3 and TRBJ2-7; D remains ambiguous. Trimming took 0 bases from V and 1 from J, leaving 10 bases between them. The CDR3 totals 15 residues. Looked up from germline, CDR1 is MNHEY and CDR2 is SVGEGT. Here the CDR3 reads CASSYSLLSSYEQYF. For the CDR3, the DNA is TGTGCCAGCAGTTACTCCCTACTCTCATCCTACGAGCAGTACTTC.

This clone was found once. V is TRBV3-1 (or the pseudogene TRBV3-2) and J is TRBJ2-7; D may be TRBD1 (5 bases). The CDR3 runs to 12 residues. V was pared by 2 bases and J by 6 bases, with 8 bases between. Germline values: CDR1 LGHDT, CDR2 YNNKEL (reference sequence). CDR3 nucleotide sequence: TGTGCCAGCAGCCAAAACCAGGGCGAGCAGTACTTC. It encodes CASSQNQGEQYF.

This clone was seen only once. The J gene is TRBJ1-2, the V gene TRBV30; tentative D call: TRBD1 (5 bases). This CDR3 has 13 amino acids. Trimming took 1 base from V and 8 from J, leaving 14 bases between them. Germline CDR1 is GTSNPN and CDR2 is SVGIG (reference sequence). CDR3 in amino acids: CAWSAGPGKGYTF. In nucleotides, the CDR3 is TGTGCCTGGAGTGCCGGGCCAGGGAAAGGCTACACCTTC.

This chain connects TRBV6-6 to TRBJ2-1; 7 positions match TRBD1. The CDR3 covers 13 residues. In germline, CDR1 is MNHNY, CDR2 SVGAGI (reference sequence). Germline trimming cut 2 bases from V and 8 bases from J; bases unmatched to any gene: 3. CDR3 region: CASSYLQGYEQFF. The CDR3 DNA reads TGTGCCAGCAGTTACCTACAGGGGTATGAGCAGTTCTTC.

The rearrangement uses TRBV7-8 and TRBJ1-2; 10 bases are shared with TRBD1. V lost 2 bases and J lost 4; bases outside the gene matches: 10. The CDR3 contains 17 residues. Germline V gene sequence: CDR1 SGHVS, CDR2 FQNEAQ. The DNA for the CDR3 is TGTGCCAGCAGCTTATCAAGCCGGGACAGGGGCCTCTATGGCTACACCTTC. This sequence encodes CASSLSSRDRGLYGYTF.

The chain carries TRBV15 and TRBJ1-2, with a tentative D call TRBD1 (6 bases). The V gene's germline CDR1 is LNHNV and CDR2 YYDKDF (reference sequence). V dropped 2 bases and J dropped 8 bases, with 18 bases sitting between them. CDR3 length equals 15 residues. The CDR3 DNA follows: TGTGCCACCAGCAGATTAGCGAACAGGGCAGGGGGCTACACCTTC. Its protein product is CATSRLANRAGGYTF. Supplemented by reference TRBV15 and TRBJ1-2, the full variable domain reads DAMVIQNPRYQVTQFGKPVTLSCSQTLNHNVMYWYQQKSSQAPKLLFHYYDKDFNNEADTPDNFQSRRPNTSFCFLDIRSPGLGDTAMYLCATSRLANRAGGYTFGSGTRLTVV.

This chain links TRBV20-1 with TRBJ2-7; D remains unclear. Germline CDR1 DFQATT, CDR2 SNEGSKA (reference sequence). V was pared by 5 bases and J by 6 bases, with 11 bases between. The CDR3 extends over 11 amino acids. As DNA, the CDR3 is TGCAGTGCTCTACTATGGCGCGAGCAGTACTTC. It specifies CSALLWREQYF.

The rearrangement uses TRBV7-9 and TRBJ1-2, with D unclear. This CDR3 region has 12 residues. The germline V gene has CDR1 SEHNR and CDR2 FQNEAQ (reference sequence). Trimming shortened V by 1 base and J by 6 bases, and 6 bases separated the two germline ends. CDR3 DNA: TGTGCCAGCAGCTTAGTGGAGGATGGCTACACCTTC. It yields the protein CASSLVEDGYTF.

The genes are TRBV30 and TRBJ1-2, with TRBD1 matching over 10 bases. V shed 6 bases and J 6 bases; nucleotides not matched to a gene: 7. Germline loops: CDR1 GTSNPN, CDR2 SVGIG (reference sequence). The CDR3 extends over 13 amino acids. The CDR3 loop reads CACRAGTGDGYTF. The CDR3 DNA reads TGTGCCTGCCGAGCCGGGACAGGGGATGGCTACACCTTC.

CDR3 loop: CASSEGLAGFDEQFF. The CDR3 DNA reads TGCGCCAGCAGTGAGGGACTAGCGGGGTTCGATGAGCAGTTCTTC. This chain joins TRBV10-1 and TRBJ2-1, with TRBD2 matching 12 bases. After removal of 2 bases from V and 8 bases from J, the junction contained 4 bases not matched to a gene. CDR3 size: 15 residues. Per germline, CDR1 WNHNN and CDR2 SYGVQD (reference sequence).